The clone carrying this TCR beta chain has a handful of counts. Its antigen is unknown. The repertoire was sequenced with immunoSEQ multiplex PCR; TCRdb's copy has only in-frame clones and lacks some. The sample yields some 190,000 clones, over 90% seen once. CDR1 and CDR2 from the germline V gene are MNHEY and SMNVEV (reference sequence). This CDR3 is built from 15 residues. V was cut by 8 bases and J by 0 bases, with 16 bases left in between. The data stem from a study of T cell responses to AZD1222 COVID-19 vaccine. Study results and caveats: Donors were mostly white British, more females; clonal diversity possibly underestimated.

This TCR was recovered from an adult who received the AZD1222 COVID-19 vaccine. The specimen was peripheral blood, collected 28 days after the second AZD1222 dose. The chain employs TRBV27 and TRBJ1-2, with D possibly being TRBD1 (6 bases). CDR3 sequence: CASYRAGASNYGYTF. For the CDR3, the DNA is TGTGCCAGCTACCGTGCAGGGGCGTCTAACTATGGCTACACCTTC.